What follows are 6 T cell receptor beta chains derived from one specimen sequenced in a study of T cell changes during pregnancy in multiple sclerosis. Here immunoSEQ multiplex PCR was the method, and the copy in TCRdb shows in-frame clones only, minus some. Here the sample spans some 47,000 clones, around 90% being singletons. Specimen: CD8+ T cells from peripheral blood mononuclear cells, collected after pregnancy. The receptors originated from a female donor in good health, enrolled as a control in a pregnancy study.

The chain joins TRBV10-2 to TRBJ1-5; a possible D gene is TRBD1 (6 bases). The V and J ends lost 8 bases and 3 bases respectively, with 14 bases between them. Looked up from germline, CDR1 is WSHSY and CDR2 is SAAADI. This CDR3 spans 14 amino acids. The CDR3 spells CASSWQGYNQPQHF. DNA of the CDR3: TGCGCCAGCTCGTGGCAGGGGTACAATCAGCCCCAGCATTTT.

The rearrangement joins TRBV4-1 to TRBJ2-2; D is possibly TRBD1 (6 bases). V was pared by 1 base and J by 8 bases, with 14 bases between. CDR3 length equals 15 residues. Per the germline V gene, CDR1 is MGHRA and CDR2 is YSYEKL. CDR3 nucleotide sequence: TGCGCCAGCAGCCAAGGCAGAGATGGGACAGGGGAGCTGTTTTTT. Its translation: CASSQGRDGTGELFF.

In its sample, this clone was seen once. The gene calls are TRBV5-4 and TRBJ1-1; 9 nucleotides line up with TRBD1. Germline CDR1 reads SGHNT; CDR2 reads YYREEE (reference sequence). J lost 0 bases, V lost 1 base, and 7 bases had no gene match. The CDR3 runs to 17 residues. This chain's CDR3 is CASSLTGGGSMNTEAFF. The CDR3 DNA sequence: TGTGCCAGCAGCTTGACAGGGGGCGGGTCCATGAACACTGAAGCTTTCTTT.

The chain links TRBV9 to TRBJ1-1, with D possibly matching TRBD1 (5 bases). Trimming cost V 0 bases and J 7 bases, with 16 bases left between them. The CDR3 sequence is 15 residues long. In germline, CDR1 is SGDLS, CDR2 YYNGEE. The CDR3: CASSVAGTAGGEAFF. CDR3 nucleotide sequence: TGTGCCAGCAGCGTAGCCGGGACCGCCGGGGGTGAAGCTTTCTTT.

This chain uses TRBV28 with TRBJ2-7, with TRBD1 matching 7 bases. Germline CDR1 and CDR2: MDHEN and SYDVKM. The CDR3 extends over 16 amino acids. V shed 4 bases and J 6 bases; nucleotides not matched to a gene: 15. For the CDR3, the DNA is TGTGCCAGCAGTTACCCACCTTCGACAGGGAATGTCGAGCAGTACTTC. This codes for CASSYPPSTGNVEQYF. The full variable domain, with the rest looked up from reference TRBV28 and TRBJ2-7, is DVKVTQSSRYLVKRTGEKVFLECVQDMDHENMFWYRQDPGLGLRLIYFSYDVKMKEKGDIPEGYSVSREKKERFSLILESASTNQTSMYLCASSYPPSTGNVEQYFGPGTRLTVT.

In its sample, this clone was seen once. V gene TRBV10-3 combines with J gene TRBJ2-1; possible D gene TRBD1, 6 bases. Germline V gene data show CDR1 as ENHRY and CDR2 as SYGVKD. Trimming stripped 5 bases from V and 5 bases from J, with 16 bases between. This CDR3 spans 15 amino acids. The CDR3: CAISRAVDSHNEQFF. CDR3 DNA sequence: TGTGCCATCAGTCGGGCGGTGGACAGCCACAATGAGCAGTTCTTC.